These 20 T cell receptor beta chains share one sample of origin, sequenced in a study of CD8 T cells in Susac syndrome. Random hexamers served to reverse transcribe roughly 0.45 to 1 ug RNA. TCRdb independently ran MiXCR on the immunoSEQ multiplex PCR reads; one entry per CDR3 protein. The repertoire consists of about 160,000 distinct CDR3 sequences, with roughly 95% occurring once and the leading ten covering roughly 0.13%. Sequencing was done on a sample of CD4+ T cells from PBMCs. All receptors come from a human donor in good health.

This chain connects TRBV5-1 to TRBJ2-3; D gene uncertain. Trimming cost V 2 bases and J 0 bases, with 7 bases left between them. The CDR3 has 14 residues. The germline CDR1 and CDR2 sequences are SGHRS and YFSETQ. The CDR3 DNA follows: TGCGCCAGCAGCTTTTTGGGTAGCACAGATACGCAGTATTTT. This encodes CASSFLGSTDTQYF.

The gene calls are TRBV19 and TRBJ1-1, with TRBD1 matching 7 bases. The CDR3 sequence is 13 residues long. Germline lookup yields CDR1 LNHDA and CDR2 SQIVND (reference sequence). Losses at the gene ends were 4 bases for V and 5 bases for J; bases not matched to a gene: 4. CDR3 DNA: TGTGCCAGTAGTAGGACAGGCGGGACTGAAGCTTTCTTT. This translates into CASSRTGGTEAFF.

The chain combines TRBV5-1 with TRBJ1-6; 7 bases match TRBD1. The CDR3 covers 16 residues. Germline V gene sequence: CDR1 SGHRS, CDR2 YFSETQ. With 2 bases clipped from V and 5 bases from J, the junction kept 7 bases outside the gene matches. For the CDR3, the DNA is TGCGCCAGCAGCTTCAACCCGGGACAGAATAATTCACCCCTCCACTTT. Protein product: CASSFNPGQNNSPLHF.

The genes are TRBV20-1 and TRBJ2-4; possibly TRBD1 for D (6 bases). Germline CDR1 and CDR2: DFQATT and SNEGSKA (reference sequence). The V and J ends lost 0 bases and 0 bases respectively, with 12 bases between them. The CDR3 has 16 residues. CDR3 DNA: TGCAGTGCTAGAGATCAGGGGACGTTAGCCAAAAACATTCAGTACTTC. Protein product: CSARDQGTLAKNIQYF.

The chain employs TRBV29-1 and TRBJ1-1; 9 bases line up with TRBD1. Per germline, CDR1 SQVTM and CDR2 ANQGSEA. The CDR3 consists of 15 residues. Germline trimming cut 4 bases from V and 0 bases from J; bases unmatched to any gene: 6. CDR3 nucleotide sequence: TGCAGCGTTGCCCCGGGACAGGGAATGAACACTGAAGCTTTCTTT. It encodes CSVAPGQGMNTEAFF.

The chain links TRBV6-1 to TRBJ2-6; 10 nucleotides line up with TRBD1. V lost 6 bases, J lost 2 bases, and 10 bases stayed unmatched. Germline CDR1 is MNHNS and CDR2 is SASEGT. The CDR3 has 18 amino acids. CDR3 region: CASRNLGQGVAGANVLTF. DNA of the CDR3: TGTGCCAGCAGAAACCTAGGACAGGGGGTAGCTGGGGCCAACGTCCTGACTTTC.

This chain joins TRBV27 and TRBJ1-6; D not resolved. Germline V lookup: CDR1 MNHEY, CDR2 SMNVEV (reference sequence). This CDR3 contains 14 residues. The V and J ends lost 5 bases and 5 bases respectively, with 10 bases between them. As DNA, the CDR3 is TGTGCCAGCAGTATACACGGCGATAATTCACCCCTCCACTTT. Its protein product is CASSIHGDNSPLHF.

CDR3: CASSLQGSWETQYF. DNA of the CDR3: TGTGCCAGCAGTTTACAGGGTAGTTGGGAGACCCAGTACTTC. The chain uses TRBV27 and TRBJ2-5; tentative D call: TRBD1 (5 bases). This CDR3 has 14 residues. Trimming stripped 2 bases from V and 5 bases from J, with 12 bases between. The germline V gene encodes CDR1 MNHEY and CDR2 SMNVEV (reference sequence).

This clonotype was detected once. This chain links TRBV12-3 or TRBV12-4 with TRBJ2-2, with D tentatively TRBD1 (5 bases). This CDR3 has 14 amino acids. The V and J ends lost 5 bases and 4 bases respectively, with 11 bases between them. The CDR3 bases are TGTGCCAGCAGTAATCCCAGGGTCACCGGGGAGCTGTTTTTT. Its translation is CASSNPRVTGELFF.

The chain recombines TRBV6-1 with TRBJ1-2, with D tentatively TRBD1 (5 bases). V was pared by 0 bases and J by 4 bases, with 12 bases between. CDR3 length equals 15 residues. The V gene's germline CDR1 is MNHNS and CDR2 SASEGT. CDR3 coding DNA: TGTGCCAGCAGTGAAGCCCAGGGAACGTCCTATGGCTACACCTTC. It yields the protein CASSEAQGTSYGYTF.

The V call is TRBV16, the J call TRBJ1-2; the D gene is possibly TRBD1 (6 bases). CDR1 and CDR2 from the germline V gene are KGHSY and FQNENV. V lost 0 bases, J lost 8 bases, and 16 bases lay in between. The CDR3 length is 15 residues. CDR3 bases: TGTGCCAGCAGCCAATCGGGGGCAGGTTCGCGCGGCTACACCTTC. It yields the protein CASSQSGAGSRGYTF.

CDR3: CASSLNPGNTEAFF. The CDR3 coding sequence is TGTGCCAGCAGCCTTAATCCAGGGAACACTGAAGCTTTCTTT. This chain uses TRBV3-1 with TRBJ1-1; D is uncertain. Deletions cut 4 bases from V and 1 base from J, with 10 bases between. Germline lookup yields CDR1 LGHDT and CDR2 YNNKEL (reference sequence). This CDR3 is 14 amino acids long.

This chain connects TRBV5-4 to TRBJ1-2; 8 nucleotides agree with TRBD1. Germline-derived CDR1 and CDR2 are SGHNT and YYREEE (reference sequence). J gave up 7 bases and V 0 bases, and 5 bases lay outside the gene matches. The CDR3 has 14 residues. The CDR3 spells CASSLVQGASGYTF. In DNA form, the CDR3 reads TGTGCCAGCAGCTTGGTTCAGGGGGCAAGTGGCTACACCTTC.

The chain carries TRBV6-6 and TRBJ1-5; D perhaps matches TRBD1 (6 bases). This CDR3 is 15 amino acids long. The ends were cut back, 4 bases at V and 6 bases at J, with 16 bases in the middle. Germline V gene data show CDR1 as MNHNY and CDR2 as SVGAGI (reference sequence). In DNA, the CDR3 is TGTGCCAGCAGTTTCCCTGGGGGCGCGGGTCAGCCCCAGCATTTT. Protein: CASSFPGGAGQPQHF.

CDR3 residues: CASRRRENSPLHF. The CDR3 coding sequence is TGTGCCAGCAGACGGAGAGAAAATTCACCCCTCCACTTT. The V call is TRBV6-5, the J call TRBJ1-6; D is ambiguous. V lost 6 bases, J lost 7 bases, and 10 bases lay in between. In germline, CDR1 is MNHEY, CDR2 SVGAGI. The length of the CDR3 is 13 residues.

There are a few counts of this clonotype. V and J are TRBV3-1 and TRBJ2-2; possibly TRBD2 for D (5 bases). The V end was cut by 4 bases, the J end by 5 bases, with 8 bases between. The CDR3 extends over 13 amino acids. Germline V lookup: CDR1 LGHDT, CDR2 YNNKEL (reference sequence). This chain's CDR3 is CASSPRRTGELFF. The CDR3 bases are TGTGCCAGCAGCCCACGGAGGACCGGGGAGCTGTTTTTT.

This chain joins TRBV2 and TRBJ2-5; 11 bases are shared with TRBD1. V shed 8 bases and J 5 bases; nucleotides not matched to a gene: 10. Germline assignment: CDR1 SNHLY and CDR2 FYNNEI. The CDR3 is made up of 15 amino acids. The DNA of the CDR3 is TGTGCCAGCCGGGACAGGGGGTTGTTAGTTGAGACCCAGTACTTC. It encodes CASRDRGLLVETQYF. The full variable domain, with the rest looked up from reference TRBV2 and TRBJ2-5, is EPEVTQTPSHQVTQMGQEVILRCVPISNHLYFYWYRQILGQKVEFLVSFYNNEISEKSEIFDDQFSVERPDGSNFTLKIRSTKLEDSAMYFCASRDRGLLVETQYFGPGTRLLVL.

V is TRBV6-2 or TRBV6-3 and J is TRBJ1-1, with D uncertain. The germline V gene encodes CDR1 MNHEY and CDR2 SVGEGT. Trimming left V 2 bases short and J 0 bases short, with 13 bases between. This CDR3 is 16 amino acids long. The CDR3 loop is CASSYVYSRMNTEAFF. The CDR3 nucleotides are TGTGCCAGCAGTTACGTTTATTCTCGAATGAACACTGAAGCTTTCTTT.

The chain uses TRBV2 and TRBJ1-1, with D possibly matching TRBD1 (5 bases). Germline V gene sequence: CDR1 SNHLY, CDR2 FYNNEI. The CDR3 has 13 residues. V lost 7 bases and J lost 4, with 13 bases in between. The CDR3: CASTGGVGTEAFF. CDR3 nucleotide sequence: TGTGCCAGCACGGGGGGGGTTGGCACTGAAGCTTTCTTT.

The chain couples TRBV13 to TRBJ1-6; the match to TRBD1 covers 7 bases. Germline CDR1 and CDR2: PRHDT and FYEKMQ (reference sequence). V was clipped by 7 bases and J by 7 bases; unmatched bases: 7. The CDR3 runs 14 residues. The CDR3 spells CASTRGQTNSPLHF. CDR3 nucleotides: TGTGCCAGCACGCGGGGACAGACGAATTCACCCCTCCACTTT.